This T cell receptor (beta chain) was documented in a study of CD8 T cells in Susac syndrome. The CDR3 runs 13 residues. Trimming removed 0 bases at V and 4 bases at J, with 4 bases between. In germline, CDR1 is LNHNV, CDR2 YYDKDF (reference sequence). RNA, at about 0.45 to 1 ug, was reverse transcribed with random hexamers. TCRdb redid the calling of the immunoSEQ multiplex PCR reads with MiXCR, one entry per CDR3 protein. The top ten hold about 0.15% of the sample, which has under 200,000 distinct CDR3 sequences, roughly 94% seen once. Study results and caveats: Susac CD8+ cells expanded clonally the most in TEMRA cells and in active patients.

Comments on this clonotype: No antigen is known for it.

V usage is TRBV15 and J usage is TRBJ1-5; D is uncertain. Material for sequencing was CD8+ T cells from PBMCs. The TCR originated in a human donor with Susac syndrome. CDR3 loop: CATSREGNQPQHF. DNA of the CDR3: TGTGCCACCAGCAGAGAGGGTAATCAGCCCCAGCATTTT.